This T cell receptor (beta chain) was sequenced in a study of shared clonotypes between healthy human individuals. Study-wide results and caveats: Since donors were few, the genetic and exposure-history diversity represented was limited.

This clone has just a few counts. Its specificity is not known. CDR1 is MNHNY and CDR2 is SVGAGI in the germline V gene (reference sequence). V lost 5 bases to trimming and J lost 1 base, with 11 bases between them. CDR3 length equals 14 residues. The method was immunoSEQ multiplex PCR; TCRdb's version includes in-frame clones alone and lacks a portion of them. The table shows approximately 980,000 clones, with approximately 80% occurring only once. The clonotype originates from a man in his late teens or twenties in good health. The specimen sequenced was memory CD4+ T cells sorted from blood. Subset meaning: CD45RA-negative fraction. This sequence joins TRBV6-6 and TRBJ1-1; D call uncertain. In DNA, the CDR3 is TGTGCCAGCAGTGACCCGACGGGGAACACTGAAGCTTTCTTT. This encodes CASSDPTGNTEAFF.